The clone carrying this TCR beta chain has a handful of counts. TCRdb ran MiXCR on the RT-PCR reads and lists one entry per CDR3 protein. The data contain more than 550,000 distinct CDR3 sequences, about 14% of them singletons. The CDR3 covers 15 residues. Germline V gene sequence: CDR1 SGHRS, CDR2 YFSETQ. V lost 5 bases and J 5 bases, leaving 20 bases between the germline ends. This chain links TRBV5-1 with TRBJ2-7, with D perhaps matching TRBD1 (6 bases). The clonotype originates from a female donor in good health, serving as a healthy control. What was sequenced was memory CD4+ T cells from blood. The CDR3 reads CASRSLGALRDEQYF. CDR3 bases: TGCGCCAGCAGGTCACTGGGGGCGCTTCGGGACGAGCAGTACTTC.